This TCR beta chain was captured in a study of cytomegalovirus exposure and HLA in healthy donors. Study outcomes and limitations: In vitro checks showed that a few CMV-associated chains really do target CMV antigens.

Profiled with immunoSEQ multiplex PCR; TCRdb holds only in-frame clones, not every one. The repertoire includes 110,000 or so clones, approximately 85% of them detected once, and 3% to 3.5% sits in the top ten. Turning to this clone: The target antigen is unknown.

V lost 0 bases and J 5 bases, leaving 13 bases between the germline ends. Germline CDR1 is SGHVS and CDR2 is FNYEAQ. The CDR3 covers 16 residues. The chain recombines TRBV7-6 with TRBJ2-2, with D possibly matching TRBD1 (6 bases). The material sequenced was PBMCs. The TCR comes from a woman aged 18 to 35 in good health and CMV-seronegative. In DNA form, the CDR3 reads TGTGCCAGCAGCTTAGCGAGTACAGGGAGTACCGGGGAGCTGTTTTTT. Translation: CASSLASTGSTGELFF. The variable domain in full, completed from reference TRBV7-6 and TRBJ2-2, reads GAGVSQSPRYKVTKRGQDVALRCDPISGHVSLYWYRQALGQGPEFLTYFNYEAQQDKSGLPNDRFSAERPEGSISTLTIQRTEQRDSAMYRCASSLASTGSTGELFFGEGSRLTVL.